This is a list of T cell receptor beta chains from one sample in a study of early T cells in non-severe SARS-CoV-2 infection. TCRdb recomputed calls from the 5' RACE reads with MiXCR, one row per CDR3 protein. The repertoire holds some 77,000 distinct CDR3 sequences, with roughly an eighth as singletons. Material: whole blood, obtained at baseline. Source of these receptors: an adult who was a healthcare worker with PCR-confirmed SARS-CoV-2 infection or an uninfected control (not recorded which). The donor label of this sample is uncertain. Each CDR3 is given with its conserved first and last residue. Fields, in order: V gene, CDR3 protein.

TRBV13,CASSSRTTYEQYF
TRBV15,CATSTDLWLGGPRSYNEQFF
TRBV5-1,CASSLAAGKSHEQYF
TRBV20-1,CSASRAAGDEQYF
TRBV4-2,CASSREEGSATF
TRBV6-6,CAANRGGGYTF
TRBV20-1,CSARLPGGPEAFF
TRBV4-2,CASSQAESGGGQDTQYF
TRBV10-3,CATQWSPNPNYGYTF
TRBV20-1,CSAIAAHSYNEQFF
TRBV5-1,CASSIGTKAIHEQYF
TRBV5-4,CASSSTSTDTQYF
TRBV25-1,CASSEPLGRNTGELFF
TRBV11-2,CASSFLGGYRDYHNEQFF
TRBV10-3,CAISGSGQGVSEAFF
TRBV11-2,CASSFYRGAYEQYF
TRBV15,CATSRGDVNTEAFF
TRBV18,CASSPGLGSYNEQFF
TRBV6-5,CASSRFSSYGYTF
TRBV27,CASSLSRAVQFF
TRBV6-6,CASSYTAAENSPLHF
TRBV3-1,CASSQGGETQYF
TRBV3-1,CASSRADAGEQYF